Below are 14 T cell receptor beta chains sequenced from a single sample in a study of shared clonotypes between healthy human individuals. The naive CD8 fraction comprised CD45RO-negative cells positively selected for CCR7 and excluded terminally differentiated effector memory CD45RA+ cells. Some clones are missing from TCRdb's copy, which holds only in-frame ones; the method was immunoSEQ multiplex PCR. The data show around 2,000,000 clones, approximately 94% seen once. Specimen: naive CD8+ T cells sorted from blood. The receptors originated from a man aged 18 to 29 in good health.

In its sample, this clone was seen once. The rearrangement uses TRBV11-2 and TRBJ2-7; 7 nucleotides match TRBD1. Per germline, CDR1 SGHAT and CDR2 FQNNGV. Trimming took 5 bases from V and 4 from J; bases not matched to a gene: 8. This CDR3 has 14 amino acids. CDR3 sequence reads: CASSISPGQYEQYF. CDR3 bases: TGTGCCAGCAGCATCTCACCGGGACAGTACGAGCAGTACTTC. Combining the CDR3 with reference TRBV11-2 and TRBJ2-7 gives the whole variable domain EAGVAQSPRYKIIEKRQSVAFWCNPISGHATLYWYQQILGQGPKLLIQFQNNGVVDDSQLPKDRFSAERLKGVDSTLKIQPAKLEDSAVYLCASSISPGQYEQYFGPGTRLTVT.

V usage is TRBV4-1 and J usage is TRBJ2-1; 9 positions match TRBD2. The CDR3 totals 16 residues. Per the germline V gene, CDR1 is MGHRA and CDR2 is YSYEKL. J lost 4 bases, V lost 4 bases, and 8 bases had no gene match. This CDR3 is CASSPLGGRDYNEQFF. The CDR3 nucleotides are TGCGCCAGCAGCCCCCTAGGCGGGAGGGATTACAATGAGCAGTTCTTC.

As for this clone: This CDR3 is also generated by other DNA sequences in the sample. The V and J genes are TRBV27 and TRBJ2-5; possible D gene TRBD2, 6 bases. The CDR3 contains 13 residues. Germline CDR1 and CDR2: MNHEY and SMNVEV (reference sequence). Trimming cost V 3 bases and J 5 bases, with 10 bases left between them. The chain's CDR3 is CASSLGGVETQYF. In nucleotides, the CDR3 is TGTGCCAGCAGTTTGGGCGGGGTGGAGACCCAGTACTTC.

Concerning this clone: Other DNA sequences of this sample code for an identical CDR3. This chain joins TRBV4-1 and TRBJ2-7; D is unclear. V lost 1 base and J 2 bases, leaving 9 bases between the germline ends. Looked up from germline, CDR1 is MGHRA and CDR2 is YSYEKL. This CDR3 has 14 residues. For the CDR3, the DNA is TGCGCCAGCAGCCAAGTTCGGAATACCTACGAGCAGTACTTC. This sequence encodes CASSQVRNTYEQYF.

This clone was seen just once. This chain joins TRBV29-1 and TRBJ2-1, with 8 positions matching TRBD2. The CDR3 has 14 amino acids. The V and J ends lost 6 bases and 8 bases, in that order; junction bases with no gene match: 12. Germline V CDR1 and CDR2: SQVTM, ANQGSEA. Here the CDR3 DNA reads TGCAGCGTCAGACCGGGACTAGTGTTCGATGAGCAGTTCTTC. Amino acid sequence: CSVRPGLVFDEQFF.

CDR3 sequence (DNA): TGTGCCAGCAGTGAATTGATAGCGGGGGACAATGAGCAGTTCTTC. Its protein is CASSELIAGDNEQFF. This chain joins TRBV6-1 and TRBJ2-1, with 9 bases identical to TRBD2. Germline trimming cut 2 bases from V and 5 bases from J; bases unmatched to any gene: 4. Germline values: CDR1 MNHNS, CDR2 SASEGT. The CDR3 loop spans 15 amino acids.

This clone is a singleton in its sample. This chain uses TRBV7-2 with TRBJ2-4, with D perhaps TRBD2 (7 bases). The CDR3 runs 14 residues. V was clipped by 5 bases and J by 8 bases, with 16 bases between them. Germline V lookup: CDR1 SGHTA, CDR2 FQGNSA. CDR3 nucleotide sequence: TGTGCCAGCAGCATAGGACTAGGGGGGGACATTCAGTACTTC. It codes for CASSIGLGGDIQYF.

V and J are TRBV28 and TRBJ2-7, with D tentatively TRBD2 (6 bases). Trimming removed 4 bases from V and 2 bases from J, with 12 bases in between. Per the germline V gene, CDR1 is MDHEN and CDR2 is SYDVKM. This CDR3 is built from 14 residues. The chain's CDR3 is CASSSPGGTYEQYF. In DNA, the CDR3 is TGTGCCAGCAGTTCCCCCGGGGGTACCTACGAGCAGTACTTC.

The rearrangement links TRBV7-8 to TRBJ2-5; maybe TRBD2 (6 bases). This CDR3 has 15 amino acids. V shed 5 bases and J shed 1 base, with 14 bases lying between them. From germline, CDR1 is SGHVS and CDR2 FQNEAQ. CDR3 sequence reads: CASSGGSSLQETQYF. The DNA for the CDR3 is TGTGCCAGCAGCGGGGGGAGCTCGCTCCAAGAGACCCAGTACTTC.

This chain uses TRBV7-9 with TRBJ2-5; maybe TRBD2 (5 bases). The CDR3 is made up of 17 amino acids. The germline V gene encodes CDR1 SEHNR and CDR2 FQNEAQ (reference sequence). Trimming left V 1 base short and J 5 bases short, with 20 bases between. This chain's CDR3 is CASSLGADAGGWETQYF. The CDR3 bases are TGTGCCAGCAGCTTAGGGGCAGACGCCGGAGGCTGGGAGACCCAGTACTTC.

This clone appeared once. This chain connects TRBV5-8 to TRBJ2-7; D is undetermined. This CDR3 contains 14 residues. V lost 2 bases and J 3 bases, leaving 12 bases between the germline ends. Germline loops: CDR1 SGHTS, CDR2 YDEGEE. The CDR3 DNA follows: TGTGCCAGCAGCTTTGTCACGGATCTCTACGAGCAGTACTTC. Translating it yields CASSFVTDLYEQYF.

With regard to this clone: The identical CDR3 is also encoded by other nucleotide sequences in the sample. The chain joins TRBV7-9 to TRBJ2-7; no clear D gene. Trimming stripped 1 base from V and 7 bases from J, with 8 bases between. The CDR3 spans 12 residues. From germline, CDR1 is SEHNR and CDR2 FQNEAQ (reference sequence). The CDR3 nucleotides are TGTGCCAGCAGCTTAGAACCTTTGGAGCAGTACTTC. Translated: CASSLEPLEQYF. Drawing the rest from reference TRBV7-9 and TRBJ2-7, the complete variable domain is DTGVSQNPRHKITKRGQNVTFRCDPISEHNRLYWYRQTLGQGPEFLTYFQNEAQLEKSRLLSDRFSAERPKGSFSTLEIQRTEQGDSAMYLCASSLEPLEQYFGPGTRLTVT.

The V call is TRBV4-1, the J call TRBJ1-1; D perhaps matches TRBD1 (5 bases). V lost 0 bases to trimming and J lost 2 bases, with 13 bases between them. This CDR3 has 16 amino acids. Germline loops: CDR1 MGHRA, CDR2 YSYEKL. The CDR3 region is CASSQDNRGPNTEAFF. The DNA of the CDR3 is TGCGCCAGCAGCCAAGATAACCGGGGCCCAAACACTGAAGCTTTCTTT.

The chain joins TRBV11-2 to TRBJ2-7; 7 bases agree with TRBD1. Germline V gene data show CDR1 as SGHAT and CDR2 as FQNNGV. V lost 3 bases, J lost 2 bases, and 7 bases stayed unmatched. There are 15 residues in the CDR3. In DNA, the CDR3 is TGTGCCAGCAGCTTCGGGTTCGGGACAGCCTACGAGCAGTACTTC. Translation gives CASSFGFGTAYEQYF.